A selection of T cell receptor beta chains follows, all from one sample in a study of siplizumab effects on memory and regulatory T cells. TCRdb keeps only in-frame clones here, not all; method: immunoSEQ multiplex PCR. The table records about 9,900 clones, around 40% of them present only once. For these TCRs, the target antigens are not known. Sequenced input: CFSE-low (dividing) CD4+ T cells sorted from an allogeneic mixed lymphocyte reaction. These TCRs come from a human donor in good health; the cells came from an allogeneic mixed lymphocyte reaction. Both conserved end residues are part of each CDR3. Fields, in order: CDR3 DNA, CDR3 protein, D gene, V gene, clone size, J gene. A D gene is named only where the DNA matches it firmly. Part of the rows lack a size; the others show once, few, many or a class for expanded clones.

CDR3 DNA: TGTGCCAGCAGCGCCCGAGGGACTAGCGGGAGCACAGATACGCAGTATTTT
CDR3 protein: CASSARGTSGSTDTQYF
D gene: TRBD2
V gene: TRBV9
clone size: medium-sized
J gene: TRBJ2-3

CDR3 DNA: TGTGCCAGCAGCCAAGTTGACTATGGGGCCGAGCAGTACTTC
CDR3 protein: CASSQVDYGAEQYF
D gene: -
V gene: TRBV4-2
clone size: -
J gene: TRBJ2-7

CDR3 DNA: TGTGCCAGCAGTACTCGAGACTTCTCTGGAAACACCATATATTTT
CDR3 protein: CASSTRDFSGNTIYF
D gene: -
V gene: TRBV6-1
clone size: -
J gene: TRBJ1-3

CDR3 DNA: TGTGCCACTAAACCGGGACTGTATAATGAAAAACTGTTTTTT
CDR3 protein: CATKPGLYNEKLFF
D gene: -
V gene: TRBV6-6
clone size: -
J gene: TRBJ1-4

CDR3 DNA: TGTGCCAGCAGCCCCGGGACTAGCGGCCTCCACGAGCAGTACTTC
CDR3 protein: CASSPGTSGLHEQYF
D gene: TRBD2
V gene: TRBV5-6
clone size: -
J gene: TRBJ2-7

CDR3 DNA: TGTGCCAGCAGCTTAGGGCCCAGGGGGGACACTGAAGCTTTCTTT
CDR3 protein: CASSLGPRGDTEAFF
D gene: TRBD1
V gene: TRBV7-2
clone size: -
J gene: TRBJ1-1

CDR3 DNA: TGTGCTAGTGGTTTGATAGGGGGCGCAGGGCAGCCCCAGCATTTT
CDR3 protein: CASGLIGGAGQPQHF
D gene: TRBD1
V gene: TRBV12-5
clone size: medium-sized
J gene: TRBJ1-5

CDR3 DNA: TGCGCCAGCAGTATCTTGGGCGGGAATGAAAAACTGTTTTTT
CDR3 protein: CASSILGGNEKLFF
D gene: -
V gene: TRBV5-1
clone size: medium-sized
J gene: TRBJ1-4

CDR3 DNA: TGTGCCAGCAGCTCCCCGGGTGGGAACACAGATACGCAGTATTTT
CDR3 protein: CASSSPGGNTDTQYF
D gene: -
V gene: TRBV5-4
clone size: -
J gene: TRBJ2-3

CDR3 DNA: TGTGCCAGCTCACCGCAAGAGACCCAGTACTTC
CDR3 protein: CASSPQETQYF
D gene: -
V gene: TRBV18
clone size: -
J gene: TRBJ2-5

CDR3 DNA: TGTGCCAGCAGTGAAGCGGATCCGGGGAACTATGGCTACACCTTC
CDR3 protein: CASSEADPGNYGYTF
D gene: -
V gene: TRBV6-1
clone size: medium-sized
J gene: TRBJ1-2

CDR3 DNA: TGTGCCAGCAGCACGTTGGACAGGGGGAGGTCACCCCTCCACTTT
CDR3 protein: CASSTLDRGRSPLHF
D gene: TRBD1
V gene: TRBV6-5
clone size: -
J gene: TRBJ1-6

CDR3 DNA: TGTGCCAGCAGCCCCGACCTAAACTATGGCTACACCTTC
CDR3 protein: CASSPDLNYGYTF
D gene: -
V gene: TRBV5-4
clone size: -
J gene: TRBJ1-2

CDR3 DNA: TGCAGTGCTAGATCCAGTTCACCCCTCCACTTT
CDR3 protein: CSARSSSPLHF
D gene: -
V gene: TRBV20-1
clone size: -
J gene: TRBJ1-6

CDR3 DNA: TGTGCCAGCAGCTTCGGGACGGCCTCCTACGAGCAGTACTTC
CDR3 protein: CASSFGTASYEQYF
D gene: -
V gene: TRBV7-9
clone size: -
J gene: TRBJ2-7

CDR3 DNA: TGTGCCAGCAGCTTAGACAGGGGGATTGGCTACACCTTC
CDR3 protein: CASSLDRGIGYTF
D gene: TRBD1
V gene: TRBV7-2
clone size: once
J gene: TRBJ1-2

CDR3 DNA: TGTGCCAGCAGCCTTCGTAGGGGACCTCAAGAGACCCAGTACTTC
CDR3 protein: CASSLRRGPQETQYF
D gene: -
V gene: TRBV7-3
clone size: few
J gene: TRBJ2-5

CDR3 DNA: TGTGCCAGCAGCCCACGATTAGCGTCGCAGTATTTT
CDR3 protein: CASSPRLASQYF
D gene: -
V gene: TRBV7-3
clone size: -
J gene: TRBJ2-3

CDR3 DNA: TGCGCCAGCAGCTTTTACGGGGTGGCGTGTTTT
CDR3 protein: CASSFYGVACF
D gene: -
V gene: TRBV5-1
clone size: -
J gene: TRBJ1-4

CDR3 DNA: TGTGCCAGCAGCTTGGTCGGTACCGGAGGAAACACCATATATTTT
CDR3 protein: CASSLVGTGGNTIYF
D gene: -
V gene: TRBV5-4
clone size: -
J gene: TRBJ1-3

CDR3 DNA: TGTGCCAGCAGCAAACAGTTTGCAGTCGTGAATTCACCCCTCCACTTT
CDR3 protein: CASSKQFAVVNSPLHF
D gene: -
V gene: TRBV21-1
clone size: few
J gene: TRBJ1-6

CDR3 DNA: TGCGCCAGCAGCTTGGCAGACTTGAATGAGCAGTTCTTC
CDR3 protein: CASSLADLNEQFF
D gene: -
V gene: TRBV5-1
clone size: -
J gene: TRBJ2-1

CDR3 DNA: TGCAGTGCGGTCACTCAAGAGACCCAGTACTTC
CDR3 protein: CSAVTQETQYF
D gene: -
V gene: TRBV20-1
clone size: -
J gene: TRBJ2-5

CDR3 DNA: TGTGCCAGCAGCTTAGCACTAGCGGGTTACAATGAGCAGTTCTTC
CDR3 protein: CASSLALAGYNEQFF
D gene: TRBD2
V gene: TRBV7-2
clone size: once
J gene: TRBJ2-1

CDR3 DNA: TGTGCCAGCAGTCTAGCGGGAGGCGGGGAGCTGTTTTTT
CDR3 protein: CASSLAGGGELFF
D gene: TRBD2
V gene: TRBV28
clone size: -
J gene: TRBJ2-2

CDR3 DNA: TGTGCCAGCACCCGACAGGGGTCTAACAATGAGCAGTTCTTC
CDR3 protein: CASTRQGSNNEQFF
D gene: TRBD1
V gene: TRBV9
clone size: -
J gene: TRBJ2-1

CDR3 DNA: TGTGCCAGCAGCTTAGCCGAAAGAGTTAACACCGGGGAGCTGTTTTTT
CDR3 protein: CASSLAERVNTGELFF
D gene: -
V gene: TRBV7-2
clone size: -
J gene: TRBJ2-2

CDR3 DNA: TGTGCCAGCAGCCTCGCTAGCGGAACTTACTATGAGCAGTTCTTC
CDR3 protein: CASSLASGTYYEQFF
D gene: TRBD2
V gene: TRBV7-8
clone size: few
J gene: TRBJ2-1

CDR3 DNA: TGCGCCAGCAGCGTGGGACACAGGAACACCGGGGAGCTGTTTTTT
CDR3 protein: CASSVGHRNTGELFF
D gene: -
V gene: TRBV5-1
clone size: -
J gene: TRBJ2-2

CDR3 DNA: TGCAGCGTTGAGTACGGGGGCACAGATACGCAGTATTTT
CDR3 protein: CSVEYGGTDTQYF
D gene: -
V gene: TRBV29-1
clone size: few
J gene: TRBJ2-3

CDR3 DNA: TGTGCCAGCAGCTTGTCGGGGGCCGTTGGAAACACCATATATTTT
CDR3 protein: CASSLSGAVGNTIYF
D gene: -
V gene: TRBV7-2
clone size: -
J gene: TRBJ1-3

CDR3 DNA: TGTGCCAGCAGTTTAAGGACAGGGGGGGACTATGGCTACACCTTC
CDR3 protein: CASSLRTGGDYGYTF
D gene: TRBD1
V gene: TRBV7-2
clone size: few
J gene: TRBJ1-2

CDR3 DNA: TGTGCCAGCAGCTTCCAGGGGGATCAGCCCCAGCATTTT
CDR3 protein: CASSFQGDQPQHF
D gene: TRBD1
V gene: TRBV7-9
clone size: -
J gene: TRBJ1-5

CDR3 DNA: TGTGCCAGCAGCACCCGCCGGGGGGCAAACTATGGCTACACCTTC
CDR3 protein: CASSTRRGANYGYTF
D gene: -
V gene: TRBV21-1
clone size: once
J gene: TRBJ1-2

CDR3 DNA: TGCGCCAGCAGCCAGTACCCCAGACAGAGAATCTACGAGCAGTACTTC
CDR3 protein: CASSQYPRQRIYEQYF
D gene: -
V gene: TRBV4-1
clone size: medium-sized
J gene: TRBJ2-7

CDR3 DNA: TGTGCCAGCAGGGGGGGGACAGGAGGCACAGATACGCAGTATTTT
CDR3 protein: CASRGGTGGTDTQYF
D gene: -
V gene: TRBV7-8
clone size: -
J gene: TRBJ2-3

CDR3 DNA: TGTGCTAGCAGCTTAGGTAGCGGGAGCTACGAGCAGTACTTC
CDR3 protein: CASSLGSGSYEQYF
D gene: TRBD2
V gene: TRBV7-7
clone size: -
J gene: TRBJ2-7

CDR3 DNA: TGTGCCAGCTCACGGGACAAGTCCTACAATGAGCAGTTCTTC
CDR3 protein: CASSRDKSYNEQFF
D gene: -
V gene: TRBV18
clone size: -
J gene: TRBJ2-1

CDR3 DNA: TGTGCCAGCAGTGGGGCAGTAGAGCAGTACTTC
CDR3 protein: CASSGAVEQYF
D gene: -
V gene: TRBV25-1
clone size: -
J gene: TRBJ2-7

CDR3 DNA: TGTGCCAGCAGCTTAGTGGTTTTTAGGGCTTTCTTT
CDR3 protein: CASSLVVFRAFF
D gene: -
V gene: TRBV7-9
clone size: few
J gene: TRBJ1-1

CDR3 DNA: TGTGCCAGCAGCCAAGAATTGCAGGGGAGGTACGAGCAGTACTTC
CDR3 protein: CASSQELQGRYEQYF
D gene: -
V gene: TRBV5-3
clone size: -
J gene: TRBJ2-7

CDR3 DNA: TGTGCCAGCAGCAACCATGGGGACTCCTACTACGAGCAGTACTTC
CDR3 protein: CASSNHGDSYYEQYF
D gene: -
V gene: TRBV21-1
clone size: medium-sized
J gene: TRBJ2-7

CDR3 DNA: TGTGCCAGCAGCTTATACAGGGCGAACACTGAAGCTTTCTTT
CDR3 protein: CASSLYRANTEAFF
D gene: -
V gene: TRBV7-2
clone size: medium-sized
J gene: TRBJ1-1

CDR3 DNA: TGTGCCAGTAGTATCGCACTAGCGCACTCCTACAATGAGCAGTTCTTC
CDR3 protein: CASSIALAHSYNEQFF
D gene: TRBD2
V gene: TRBV19
clone size: few
J gene: TRBJ2-1

CDR3 DNA: TGTGCCAGCAGCTCCATAGCGGGGAACCTCGACGAGCAGTACTTC
CDR3 protein: CASSSIAGNLDEQYF
D gene: TRBD2
V gene: TRBV7-2
clone size: -
J gene: TRBJ2-7

CDR3 DNA: TGTGCCAGCAGCTTAGATGAGGGACAGGGTAGCTACACCTTC
CDR3 protein: CASSLDEGQGSYTF
D gene: TRBD1
V gene: TRBV11-3
clone size: -
J gene: TRBJ1-2

CDR3 DNA: TGCAGCGTTGGACAGGCTAACTATGGCTACACCTTC
CDR3 protein: CSVGQANYGYTF
D gene: -
V gene: TRBV29-1
clone size: -
J gene: TRBJ1-2

CDR3 DNA: TGTGCCAGCAGCAGGACGATGAGACGACAAAGTCGGGCCAACGTCCTGACTTTC
CDR3 protein: CASSRTMRRQSRANVLTF
D gene: -
V gene: TRBV7-2
clone size: -
J gene: TRBJ2-6

CDR3 DNA: TGTGCCAGCAGTTTGACAATTTATGGCTACACCTTC
CDR3 protein: CASSLTIYGYTF
D gene: -
V gene: TRBV7-9
clone size: few
J gene: TRBJ1-2

CDR3 DNA: TGTGCTAGTGGTTCAAACAGGGAGAGAACTGAAGCTTTCTTT
CDR3 protein: CASGSNRERTEAFF
D gene: -
V gene: TRBV12-5
clone size: medium-sized
J gene: TRBJ1-1

CDR3 DNA: TGTGCCAGCAGCGTCGGGGGGGCGAGGGATGGAAACACCATATATTTT
CDR3 protein: CASSVGGARDGNTIYF
D gene: -
V gene: TRBV9
clone size: -
J gene: TRBJ1-3

CDR3 DNA: TGTGCCAGCAGCCTCCCGGGACAGTCCTGGGAGCAGTACTTC
CDR3 protein: CASSLPGQSWEQYF
D gene: TRBD1
V gene: TRBV11-3
clone size: few
J gene: TRBJ2-7

CDR3 DNA: TGTGCCAGCAGCTTAATACGACACTCCTGCGAGCAGTACTTC
CDR3 protein: CASSLIRHSCEQYF
D gene: -
V gene: TRBV11-2
clone size: -
J gene: TRBJ2-7

CDR3 DNA: TGTGCCAGCAGCCTCGGGGCCAGCGGCCAAGAGACCCAGTACTTC
CDR3 protein: CASSLGASGQETQYF
D gene: -
V gene: TRBV27
clone size: -
J gene: TRBJ2-5

CDR3 DNA: TGTGCCAGCAGCTTGGTTTTAGGGGGATACGCCGGGGAGCTGTTTTTT
CDR3 protein: CASSLVLGGYAGELFF
D gene: -
V gene: TRBV4-2
clone size: -
J gene: TRBJ2-2

CDR3 DNA: TGTGCCAGCAGTTTATCGAGGCGAAGCGGGAGCGGTTTGTACGAGCAGTACTTC
CDR3 protein: CASSLSRRSGSGLYEQYF
D gene: TRBD2
V gene: TRBV27
clone size: -
J gene: TRBJ2-7

CDR3 DNA: TGTGCCAGCTCACCCTATCGGACAGGGCCTTACAGGGAGCTGTTTTTT
CDR3 protein: CASSPYRTGPYRELFF
D gene: TRBD1
V gene: TRBV18
clone size: medium-sized
J gene: TRBJ2-2